Shown below are 14 T cell receptor beta chains from a single sample sequenced in a study of blood T cell repertoires in COVID-19. Assay: immunoSEQ multiplex PCR; the TCRdb copy retains only in-frame clones and omits some. Among 250,000 or so clones listed, about 82% were seen once. What was sequenced was peripheral blood. The receptor set was obtained from an older man with acute or convalescent COVID-19.

The gene calls are TRBV6-6 and TRBJ2-6, with D possibly matching TRBD2 (5 bases). The CDR3 spans 16 residues. V was cut by 7 bases and J by 3 bases, with 16 bases left in between. Germline CDR1 and CDR2: MNHNY and SVGAGI (reference sequence). CDR3 nucleotide sequence: TGTGCCAGCACTCCTAGGCGGGCGATTGGGGCCAACGTCCTGACTTTC. Amino acids: CASTPRRAIGANVLTF.

The chain joins TRBV5-1 to TRBJ2-1; tentatively, D is TRBD1 (6 bases). V dropped 2 bases and J dropped 9 bases, with 15 bases sitting between them. CDR1 and CDR2 (germline): SGHRS, YFSETQ. The CDR3 has 14 amino acids. CDR3 bases: TGCGCCAGCAGCTTTTCCACGGTGACAGGTGAGCAGTTCTTC. Its translation is CASSFSTVTGEQFF.

This clone was observed once. The CDR3 DNA sequence: TGTGCCAGCAGCAATAGATTCACAGATACGCAGTATTTT. Its protein product is CASSNRFTDTQYF. The V gene is TRBV21-1, the J gene TRBJ2-3; whether TRBD2, the table's D call, matches the DNA was not checked. TRBV21-1 is a known pseudogene. This CDR3 is 13 amino acids long.

V and J are TRBV15 and TRBJ2-7; D is unresolved. The V and J ends lost 0 bases and 1 base respectively, with 7 bases between them. The CDR3 has 14 residues. Germline values: CDR1 LNHNV, CDR2 YYDKDF (reference sequence). The CDR3 coding sequence is TGTGCCACCAGCAGAGAGGCAGAATCCTACGAGCAGTACTTC. Translation gives CATSREAESYEQYF.

The V gene is TRBV6-6, the J gene TRBJ1-5; D remains unclear. This CDR3 is 13 amino acids long. V lost 6 bases and J 0 bases, leaving 6 bases between the germline ends. From germline, CDR1 is MNHNY and CDR2 SVGAGI (reference sequence). The DNA of the CDR3 is TGTGCCAGCAGCACTAATAGCAATCAGCCCCAGCATTTT. This codes for CASSTNSNQPQHF.

The genes are TRBV13 and TRBJ2-4; 15 bases are a match to TRBD2. CDR3 length: 16 amino acids. Looked up from germline, CDR1 is PRHDT and CDR2 is FYEKMQ (reference sequence). J gave up 8 bases and V 4 bases, and 6 bases lay outside the gene matches. CDR3 amino acids: CASSSTRTSGRDIQYF. CDR3 sequence (DNA): TGTGCCAGCAGCTCAACTCGGACTAGCGGGAGGGACATTCAGTACTTC.

The CDR3 bases are TGTGCCAGCAGCAGGGGACACTTTAATTCACCCCTCCACTTT. This translates into CASSRGHFNSPLHF. The J gene is TRBJ1-6, the V gene TRBV28, with D possibly being TRBD1 (6 bases). Between the trimmed V and J ends, which lost 6 bases and 6 bases, there was a span of 12 bases. CDR1 and CDR2 (germline): MDHEN, SYDVKM. The CDR3 loop spans 14 amino acids.

This chain uses TRBV28 with TRBJ2-1, with D hard to call. Trimming left V 7 bases short and J 6 bases short, with 10 bases between. CDR1 and CDR2 from the germline V gene are MDHEN and SYDVKM. The CDR3 length is 12 residues. CDR3 loop: CASTSGFNEQFF. CDR3 sequence (DNA): TGTGCCAGCACCTCCGGGTTCAATGAGCAGTTCTTC.

This clone was counted once. V gene TRBV29-1 combines with J gene TRBJ1-6; 7 bases match TRBD1. V shed 0 bases, J shed 5 bases, and the junction held 10 bases outside the gene matches. Germline CDR1 and CDR2: SQVTM and ANQGSEA. The CDR3 is made up of 17 amino acids. The CDR3 loop is CSVEDRCRGVDNSPLHF. The CDR3 DNA sequence: TGCAGCGTTGAAGATCGATGCAGGGGGGTAGATAATTCACCCCTCCACTTT.

This clone came up once. This chain connects TRBV3-1 (or the pseudogene TRBV3-2) to TRBJ1-1; 9 bases align to TRBD1. Looked up from germline, CDR1 is LGHDT and CDR2 is YNNKEL (reference sequence). V trimming: 1 base; J trimming: 10 bases; junction bases outside the gene matches: 4. CDR3 length: 13 residues. The CDR3 spells CASSQGQTGGAFF. The CDR3 DNA reads TGTGCCAGCAGCCAAGGGCAGACAGGGGGAGCTTTCTTT.

This sequence joins TRBV10-3 and TRBJ1-3, with a possible D match to TRBD1 (5 bases). Trimming took off 8 bases at V and 0 bases at J, with 8 bases between the two ends. This CDR3 has 13 residues. Germline V gene sequence: CDR1 ENHRY, CDR2 SYGVKD. CDR3 nucleotides: TGTGCCATCGGGGCGGTCTCTGGAAACACCATATATTTT. Encoded protein: CAIGAVSGNTIYF.

This chain connects TRBV28 to TRBJ2-7; 7 bases are shared with TRBD1. Germline CDR1 and CDR2: MDHEN and SYDVKM. J was trimmed by 1 base and V by 3 bases; bases with no gene match: 3. The CDR3 length is 14 residues. The CDR3 loop is CASSFDRVSYEQYF. CDR3 sequence (DNA): TGTGCCAGCAGTTTCGACAGGGTGTCCTACGAGCAGTACTTC.

This chain connects TRBV9 to TRBJ1-1, with TRBD1 as a possible D gene (6 bases). Germline loops: CDR1 SGDLS, CDR2 YYNGEE. Trimming stripped 0 bases from V and 3 bases from J, with 9 bases between. This CDR3 comprises 14 residues. Here the CDR3 DNA reads TGTGCCAGCAGCGTAGCGGGACAAGACACTGAAGCTTTCTTT. As protein: CASSVAGQDTEAFF.

This clone was recorded only once. The genes are TRBV29-1 and TRBJ1-4; D not resolved. V lost 5 bases and J lost 6, with 10 bases in between. Germline assignment: CDR1 SQVTM and CDR2 ANQGSEA. The CDR3 is 12 residues long. The CDR3 spells CSVLDWDEKLFF. CDR3 nucleotides: TGCAGCGTTCTGGACTGGGATGAAAAACTGTTTTTT.